The present entry profiles one T cell receptor beta chain with its context. Its antigen is not identified. The sample belongs to a study of cytomegalovirus exposure and HLA in healthy donors. Study-level results: The authors confirmed in vitro that a few CMV-associated chains were specific for CMV antigens.

The V and J ends lost 4 bases and 8 bases respectively, with 17 bases between them. The CDR3 length is 15 residues. Germline CDR1 LNHDA, CDR2 SQIVND (reference sequence). Generated by immunoSEQ multiplex PCR, the TCRdb table keeps only in-frame clones and is missing some. The repertoire holds tens of thousands of clones, with around 96% as singletons. Material: PBMCs. The chain uses TRBV19 and TRBJ1-4; TRBD1 might be the D (5 bases). This TCR was recovered from a man aged 18 to 29 in good health and CMV-seropositive. The CDR3 spells CASSTRETGFEKLFF. DNA for the CDR3: TGTGCCAGTAGTACCCGCGAAACAGGATTCGAAAAACTGTTTTTT.